This T cell receptor beta chain is drawn from a study of early stage breast cancer tumors. Study-level information: The ER+/PR+/HER2- tumors included fewer than 10 ductal and a handful of lobular carcinomas.

This table comes from immunoSEQ multiplex PCR, and its TCRdb copy is limited to in-frame clones, with some not included. The sample consists of 50,000 to 65,000 clones, 65% to 80% of them appearing once. There are a few counts of this clone. Its antigen is currently unknown. Study-wide points: Tumor and normal breast were distinguished via blood comparison in 14 of 16 patients. Bulk DNA sequencing of unsorted cells missed chain pairing and markers.

This receptor was obtained from a young adult with breast cancer. What was sequenced was blood.

The CDR3 DNA reads as TGTGCCAGTAGTACGACTAGCGGGTTATACAATGAGCAGTTCTTC. It yields the protein CASSTTSGLYNEQFF. The chain joins TRBV19 to TRBJ2-1, with 10 bases identical to TRBD2. Germline CDR1 and CDR2: LNHDA and SQIVND (reference sequence). The ends lost 4 bases at V and 4 bases at J; junction bases unmatched: 4. This CDR3 region has 15 residues. The variable domain in full, with the rest retrieved from reference TRBV19 and TRBJ2-1, is DGGITQSPKYLFRKEGQNVTLSCEQNLNHDAMYWYRQDPGQGLRLIYYSQIVNDFQKGDIAEGYSVSREKKESFPLTVTSAQKNPTAFYLCASSTTSGLYNEQFFGPGTRLTVL.